This TCR beta chain was found in a study of shared T cell receptors in the human thymus. Produced via immunoSEQ multiplex PCR; TCRdb's table is partial and in-frame only. The sample includes hundreds of thousands of clones, 85% to 95% of them seen just once. Trimming left V 10 bases short and J 0 bases short, with 21 bases between. This CDR3 is 16 amino acids long. The germline V gene encodes CDR1 MDHEN and CDR2 SYDVKM. The sequence was obtained from a human donor. The sample was thymocytes. This chain links TRBV28 with TRBJ1-1; tentative D call: TRBD1 (5 bases). The CDR3 reads CATGPQVARMNTEAFF. The CDR3, as DNA: TGTGCCACAGGGCCCCAGGTTGCTCGCATGAACACTGAAGCTTTCTTT.